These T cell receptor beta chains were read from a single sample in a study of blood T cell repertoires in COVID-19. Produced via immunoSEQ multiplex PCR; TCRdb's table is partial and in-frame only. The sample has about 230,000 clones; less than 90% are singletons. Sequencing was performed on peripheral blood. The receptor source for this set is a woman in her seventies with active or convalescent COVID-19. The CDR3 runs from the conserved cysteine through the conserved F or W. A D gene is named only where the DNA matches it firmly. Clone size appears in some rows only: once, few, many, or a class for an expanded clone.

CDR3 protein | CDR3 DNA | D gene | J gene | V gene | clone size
CAITQGVRYGELFF | TGTGCCATCACCCAGGGGGTTCGTTATGGGGAGCTGTTTTTT | TRBD1 | TRBJ2-2 | TRBV10-3 | NA
CASSLAQGFEAFF | TGTGCCAGCAGCTTGGCGCAGGGTTTTGAAGCTTTCTTT | NA | TRBJ1-1 | TRBV7-9 | NA
CASSHLRDGNTIYF | TGCGCCAGCAGCCACCTCCGGGATGGAAACACCATATATTTT | NA | TRBJ1-3 | TRBV4-1 | few
CASANRQSQGQPQHF | TGTGCCAGCGCAAACCGACAGTCGCAAGGGCAGCCCCAGCATTTT | NA | TRBJ1-5 | TRBV28 | NA
CASSPPRDRGYEQYF | TGTGCCAGCTCACCACCAAGGGACAGGGGATACGAGCAGTACTTC | TRBD1 | TRBJ2-7 | TRBV18 | NA
CATSGQGETQYF | TGTGCCACCTCGGGACAGGGTGAGACCCAGTACTTC | TRBD1 | TRBJ2-5 | TRBV28 | NA
CASTSEWGDGGYTF | TGTGCCAGCACTTCGGAGTGGGGGGATGGTGGCTACACCTTC | NA | TRBJ1-2 | TRBV5-4 | NA
CASSLTGEDTQYF | TGTGCTAGCAGCTTAACTGGGGAGGATACGCAGTATTTT | NA | TRBJ2-3 | TRBV7-7 | NA
CASSPGTADTQYF | TGCGCCAGCAGCCCCGGGACAGCAGATACGCAGTATTTT | TRBD1 | TRBJ2-3 | TRBV5-1 | NA
CASSLRGLTETQYF | TGTGCCAGCAGCTTAAGGGGGCTCACAGAGACCCAGTACTTC | TRBD1 | TRBJ2-5 | TRBV11-2 | NA
CASTLGTKRSTGELFF | TGTGCCAGCACCCTTGGGACTAAAAGGAGCACCGGGGAGCTGTTTTTT | TRBD2 | TRBJ2-2 | TRBV5-4 | NA
CASSRGSTGHVFF | TGTGCCAGCAGCCGGGGATCGACAGGGCATGTGTTCTTC | TRBD1 | TRBJ2-1 | TRBV7-8 | NA
CASSPGQGVDTQYF | TGTGCCAGCAGCCCAGGACAGGGCGTAGATACGCAGTATTTT | TRBD1 | TRBJ2-3 | TRBV7-9 | NA
CASSSTGGATEAFF | TGCGCCAGCAGCTCGACAGGGGGTGCCACTGAAGCTTTCTTT | TRBD1 | TRBJ1-1 | TRBV5-1 | NA
CASSLSRGYTF | TGTGCCAGCAGTTTATCCCGGGGCTACACCTTC | NA | TRBJ1-2 | TRBV12-3/TRBV12-4 | NA
CASSPNSNQPQHF | TGTGCCAGCAGCCCCAATAGCAATCAGCCCCAGCATTTT | NA | TRBJ1-5 | TRBV2 | many
CASSPRGASYSNQPQHF | TGTGCCAGCTCACCTCGTGGGGCCTCTTATAGCAATCAGCCCCAGCATTTT | NA | TRBJ1-5 | TRBV18 | once
CASGLDKTLGTQYF | TGTGCCAGTGGGTTGGACAAAACACTGGGGACGCAGTATTTT | NA | TRBJ2-3 | TRBV19 | NA
CASSFDSRTEAFF | TGTGCCAGCAGCTTCGACTCGAGGACTGAAGCTTTCTTT | NA | TRBJ1-1 | TRBV11-3 | NA
CASSYSSQGPTYEQYF | TGTGCCAGCAGTTACTCGAGCCAGGGGCCCACCTACGAGCAGTACTTC | NA | TRBJ2-7 | TRBV6-2/TRBV6-3 | NA